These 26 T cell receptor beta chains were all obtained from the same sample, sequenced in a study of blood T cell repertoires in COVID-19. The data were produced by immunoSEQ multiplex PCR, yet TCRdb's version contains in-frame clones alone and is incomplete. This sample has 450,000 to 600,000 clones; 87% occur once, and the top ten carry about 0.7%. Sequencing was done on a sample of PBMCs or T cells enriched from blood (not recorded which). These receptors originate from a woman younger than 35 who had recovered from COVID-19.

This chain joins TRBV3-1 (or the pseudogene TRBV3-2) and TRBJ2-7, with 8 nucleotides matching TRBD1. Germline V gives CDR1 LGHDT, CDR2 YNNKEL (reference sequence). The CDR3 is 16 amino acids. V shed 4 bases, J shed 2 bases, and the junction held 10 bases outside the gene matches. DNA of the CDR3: TGTGCCAGCAGCCCTATCGGACAGGGATCGCCCTACGAGCAGTACTTC. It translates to CASSPIGQGSPYEQYF.

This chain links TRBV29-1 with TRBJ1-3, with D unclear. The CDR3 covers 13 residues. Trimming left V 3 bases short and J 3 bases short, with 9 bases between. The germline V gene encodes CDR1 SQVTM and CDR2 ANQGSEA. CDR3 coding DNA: TGCAGCGTTGATCAAGGAGGTGGAAACACCATATATTTT. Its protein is CSVDQGGGNTIYF.

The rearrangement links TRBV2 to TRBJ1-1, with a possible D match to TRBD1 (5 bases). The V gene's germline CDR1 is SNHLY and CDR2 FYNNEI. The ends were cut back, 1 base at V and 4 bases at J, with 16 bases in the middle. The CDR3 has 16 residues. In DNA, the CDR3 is TGTGCCAGCAGTGAAGGGCCCCCAGGGCATGGCACTGAAGCTTTCTTT. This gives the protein CASSEGPPGHGTEAFF.

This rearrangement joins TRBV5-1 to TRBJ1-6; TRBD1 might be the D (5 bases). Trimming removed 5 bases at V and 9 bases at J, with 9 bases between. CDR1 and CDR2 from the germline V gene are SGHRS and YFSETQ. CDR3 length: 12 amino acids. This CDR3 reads CASSPDSSPLHF. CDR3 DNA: TGCGCCAGCAGTCCTGACAGTTCACCCCTCCACTTT. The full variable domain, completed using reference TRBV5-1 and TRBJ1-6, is KAGVTQTPRYLIKTRGQQVTLSCSPISGHRSVSWYQQTPGQGLQFLFEYFSETQRNKGNFPGRFSGRQFSNSRSEMNVSTLELGDSALYLCASSPDSSPLHFGNGTRLTVT.

CDR3 coding DNA: TGTGCCAGCAGTTTTTTTCCAGGGATATGGGCAGATACGCAGTATTTT. Amino acids: CASSFFPGIWADTQYF. This sequence joins TRBV7-9 and TRBJ2-3; a possible D gene is TRBD1 (5 bases). The V gene's germline CDR1 is SEHNR and CDR2 FQNEAQ (reference sequence). With 6 bases removed from V and 4 bases from J, the gap between germline ends came to 20 bases. This CDR3 region has 16 residues.

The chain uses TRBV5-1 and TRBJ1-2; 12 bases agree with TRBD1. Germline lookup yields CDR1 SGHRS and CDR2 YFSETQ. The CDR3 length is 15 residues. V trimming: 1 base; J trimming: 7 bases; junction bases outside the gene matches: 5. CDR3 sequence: CASSLSGTGGRGYTF. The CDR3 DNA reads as TGCGCCAGCAGCTTGTCCGGGACAGGGGGCCGTGGCTACACCTTC.

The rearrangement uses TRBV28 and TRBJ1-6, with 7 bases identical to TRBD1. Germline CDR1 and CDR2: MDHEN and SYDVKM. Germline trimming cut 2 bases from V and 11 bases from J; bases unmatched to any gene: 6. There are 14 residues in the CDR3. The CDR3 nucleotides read TGTGCCAGCAGTTTAGGGACAGCCATAACACCCCTCCACTTT. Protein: CASSLGTAITPLHF.

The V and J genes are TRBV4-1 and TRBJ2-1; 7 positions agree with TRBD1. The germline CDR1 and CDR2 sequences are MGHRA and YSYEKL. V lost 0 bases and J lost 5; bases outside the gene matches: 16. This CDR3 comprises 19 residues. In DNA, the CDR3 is TGCGCCAGCAGCCAAGATTCCGGATTTCGGACAGGCGGCGACAATGAGCAGTTCTTC. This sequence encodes CASSQDSGFRTGGDNEQFF.

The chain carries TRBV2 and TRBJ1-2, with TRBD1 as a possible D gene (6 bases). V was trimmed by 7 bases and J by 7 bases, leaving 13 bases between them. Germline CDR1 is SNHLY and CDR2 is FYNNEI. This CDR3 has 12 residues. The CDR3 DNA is TGTGCCAGCAAGGGGGGGGGTGCTGGCTACACCTTC. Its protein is CASKGGGAGYTF.

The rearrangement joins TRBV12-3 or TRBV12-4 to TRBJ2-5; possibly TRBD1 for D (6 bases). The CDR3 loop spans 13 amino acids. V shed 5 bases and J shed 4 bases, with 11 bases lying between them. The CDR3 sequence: CASSVYRVETQYF. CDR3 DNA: TGTGCCAGCAGTGTCTACAGGGTAGAGACCCAGTACTTC.

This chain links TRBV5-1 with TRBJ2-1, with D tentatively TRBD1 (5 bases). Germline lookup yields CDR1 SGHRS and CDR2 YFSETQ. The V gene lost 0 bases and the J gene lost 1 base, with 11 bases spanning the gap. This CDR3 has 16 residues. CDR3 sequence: CASSLGPGPSYNEQFF. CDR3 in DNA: TGCGCCAGCAGCTTGGGACCAGGGCCATCCTACAATGAGCAGTTCTTC.

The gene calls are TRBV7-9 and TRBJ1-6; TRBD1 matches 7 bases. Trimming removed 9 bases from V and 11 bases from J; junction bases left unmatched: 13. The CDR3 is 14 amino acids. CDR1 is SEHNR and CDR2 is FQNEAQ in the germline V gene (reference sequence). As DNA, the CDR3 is TGTGCCAGGGGCAGGGGGTCCCCTCGGGCACCCCTCCACTTT. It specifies CARGRGSPRAPLHF.

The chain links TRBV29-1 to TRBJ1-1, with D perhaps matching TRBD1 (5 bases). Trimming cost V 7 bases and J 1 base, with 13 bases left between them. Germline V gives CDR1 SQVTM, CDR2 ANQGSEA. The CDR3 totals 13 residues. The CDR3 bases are TGCAGCGCCATTGGGGGAGGGAACACTGAAGCTTTCTTT. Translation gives CSAIGGGNTEAFF.

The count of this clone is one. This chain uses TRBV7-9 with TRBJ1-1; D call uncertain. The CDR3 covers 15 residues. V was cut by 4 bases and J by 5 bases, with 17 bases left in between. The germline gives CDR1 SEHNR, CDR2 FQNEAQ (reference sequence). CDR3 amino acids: CASSSPEWEATEAFF. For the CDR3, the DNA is TGTGCCAGCAGCTCCCCCGAATGGGAGGCGACTGAAGCTTTCTTT. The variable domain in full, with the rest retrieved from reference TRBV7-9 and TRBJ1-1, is DTGVSQNPRHKITKRGQNVTFRCDPISEHNRLYWYRQTLGQGPEFLTYFQNEAQLEKSRLLSDRFSAERPKGSFSTLEIQRTEQGDSAMYLCASSSPEWEATEAFFGQGTRLTVV.

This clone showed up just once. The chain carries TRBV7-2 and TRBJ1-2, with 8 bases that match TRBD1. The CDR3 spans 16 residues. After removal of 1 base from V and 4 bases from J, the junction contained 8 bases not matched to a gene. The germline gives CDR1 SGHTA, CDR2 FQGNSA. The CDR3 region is CASSLGWGQAGYGYTF. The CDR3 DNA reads TGTGCCAGCAGCTTAGGGTGGGGACAGGCAGGCTATGGCTACACCTTC. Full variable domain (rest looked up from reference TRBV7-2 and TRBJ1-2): GAGVSQSPSNKVTEKGKDVELRCDPISGHTALYWYRQSLGQGLEFLIYFQGNSAPDKSGLPSDRFSAERTGGSVSTLTIQRTQQEDSAVYLCASSLGWGQAGYGYTFGSGTRLTVV.

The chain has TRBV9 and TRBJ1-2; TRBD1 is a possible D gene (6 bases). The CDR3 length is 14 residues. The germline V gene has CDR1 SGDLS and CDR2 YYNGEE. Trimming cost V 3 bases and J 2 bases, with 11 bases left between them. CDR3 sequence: CASSAGQGNYGYTF. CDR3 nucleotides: TGTGCCAGCAGCGCGGGCCAGGGGAACTATGGCTACACCTTC.

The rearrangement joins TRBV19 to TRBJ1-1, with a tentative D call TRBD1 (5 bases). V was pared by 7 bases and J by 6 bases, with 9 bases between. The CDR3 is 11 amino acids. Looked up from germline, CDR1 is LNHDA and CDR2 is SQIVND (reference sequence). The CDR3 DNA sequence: TGTGCCAGTATGGGGGGGGCTGAAGCTTTCTTT. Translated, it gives CASMGGAEAFF.

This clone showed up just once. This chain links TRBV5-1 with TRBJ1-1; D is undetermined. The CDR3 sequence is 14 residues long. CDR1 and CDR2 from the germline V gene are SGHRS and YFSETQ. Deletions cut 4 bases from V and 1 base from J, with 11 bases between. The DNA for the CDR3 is TGCGCCAGCAGCCCGGACTCCCCGAACACTGAAGCTTTCTTT. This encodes CASSPDSPNTEAFF.

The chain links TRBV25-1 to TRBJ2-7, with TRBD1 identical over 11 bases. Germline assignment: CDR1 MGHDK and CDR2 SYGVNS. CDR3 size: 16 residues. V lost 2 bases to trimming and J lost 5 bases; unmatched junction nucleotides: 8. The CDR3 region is CASSERRDRGINEQYF. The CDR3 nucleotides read TGTGCCAGCAGTGAAAGACGGGACAGGGGGATAAACGAGCAGTACTTC.

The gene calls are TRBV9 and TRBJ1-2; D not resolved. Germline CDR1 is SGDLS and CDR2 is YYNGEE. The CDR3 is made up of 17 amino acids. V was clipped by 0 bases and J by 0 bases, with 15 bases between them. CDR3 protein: CASSVEVHPSTNYGYTF. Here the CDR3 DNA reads TGTGCCAGCAGCGTAGAAGTACATCCGTCAACTAACTATGGCTACACCTTC.

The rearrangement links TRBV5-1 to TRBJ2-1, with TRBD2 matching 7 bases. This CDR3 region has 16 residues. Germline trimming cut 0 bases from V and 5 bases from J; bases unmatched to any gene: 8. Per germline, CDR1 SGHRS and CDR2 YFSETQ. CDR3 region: CASSLGVGGTNNEQFF. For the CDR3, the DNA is TGCGCCAGCAGCTTGGGTGTTGGGGGGACTAACAATGAGCAGTTCTTC.

The CDR3 is CASGFGDRAGNEQFF. The CDR3 DNA reads as TGTGCTAGTGGTTTCGGGGACAGGGCTGGCAATGAGCAGTTCTTC. This sequence joins TRBV12-5 and TRBJ2-1; the match to TRBD1 covers 9 bases. The V gene's germline CDR1 is LGHNT and CDR2 FRNRAP. V dropped 3 bases and J dropped 6; count of bases not matched to a gene: 6. CDR3 size: 15 residues.

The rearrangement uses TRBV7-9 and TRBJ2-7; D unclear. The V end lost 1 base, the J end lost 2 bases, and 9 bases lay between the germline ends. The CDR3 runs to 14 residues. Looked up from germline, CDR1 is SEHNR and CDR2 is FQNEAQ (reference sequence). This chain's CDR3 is CASSLVPEAYEQYF. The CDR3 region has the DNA TGTGCCAGCAGCTTAGTACCAGAAGCCTACGAGCAGTACTTC. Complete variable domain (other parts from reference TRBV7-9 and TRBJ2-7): DTGVSQNPRHKITKRGQNVTFRCDPISEHNRLYWYRQTLGQGPEFLTYFQNEAQLEKSRLLSDRFSAERPKGSFSTLEIQRTEQGDSAMYLCASSLVPEAYEQYFGPGTRLTVT.

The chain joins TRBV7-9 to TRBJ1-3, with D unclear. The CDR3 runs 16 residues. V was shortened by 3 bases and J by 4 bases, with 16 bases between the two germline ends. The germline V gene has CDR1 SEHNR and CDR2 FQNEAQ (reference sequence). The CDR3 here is CASSFYRGGSGNTIYF. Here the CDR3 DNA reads TGTGCCAGCAGCTTCTACCGGGGAGGTTCCGGAAACACCATATATTTT.

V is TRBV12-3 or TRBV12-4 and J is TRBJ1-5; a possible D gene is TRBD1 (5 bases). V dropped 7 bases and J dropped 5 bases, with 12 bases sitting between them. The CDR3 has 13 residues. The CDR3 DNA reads TGTGCCAGCACTCTGGGAGGGGATCAGCCCCAGCATTTT. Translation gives CASTLGGDQPQHF.

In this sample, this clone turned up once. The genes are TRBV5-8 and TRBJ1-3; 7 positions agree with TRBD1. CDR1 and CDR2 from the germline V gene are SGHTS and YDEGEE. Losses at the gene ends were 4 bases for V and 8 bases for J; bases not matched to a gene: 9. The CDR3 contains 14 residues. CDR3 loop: CASSRQGGIDTIYF. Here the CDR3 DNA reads TGTGCCAGCAGCCGTCAGGGGGGCATCGACACCATATATTTT.